The clone carrying this T cell receptor (beta chain) was observed at least ten times. No antigen is known for it. The sample belongs to a study of T cell repertoires in cytomegalovirus infection. CDR1 SGHTA and CDR2 FQGNSA come from the germline V gene. V lost 3 bases, J lost 5 bases, and 14 bases lay in between. The CDR3 loop spans 14 amino acids. TCRdb passed the reads through MiXCR, listing each CDR3 protein once. The sample includes roughly 500,000 distinct CDR3 sequences, roughly 46% seen only once; the top ten take 40% to 50%. This specimen was cultured PBMCs, taken from culture after CMV antigen stimulation. The rearrangement joins TRBV7-2 to TRBJ2-7, with D tentatively TRBD2 (6 bases). This receptor was taken from a human donor in good health (CMV status not recorded). Some clones in this sample may be carry-over from other donors' samples. The CDR3 bases are TGTGCCAGCAGCTTTACCGGGACTCGGGACGAGCAGTACTTC. It translates to CASSFTGTRDEQYF.